This TCR beta chain was captured by sequencing in a study of T cells in Graves' hyperthyroidism and ophthalmopathy. Overall study context: It was at initial diagnosis, before any treatment, that peripheral blood was collected.

Whole-study results and caveats: Ophthalmopathy and stable hyperthyroidism were separated by a 13 V-J model. Among thyroid clonotypes expanded above 0.001, most also appeared in blood.

Using RNA transcripts as the source, TCR beta CDR3 regions were amplified. Researchers ran a first-round RT-PCR on the TCR CDR3 using the HTBI primer set. TCRdb ran MiXCR on the multiplex PCR reads and lists one entry per CDR3 protein. This sample yields around 480,000 distinct CDR3 sequences, of which approximately 15% are seen a single time; around 17% belongs to the top ten. PBMCs came from 9 to 10 ml fresh peripheral blood. The CDR3 runs to 19 residues. The germline V gene has CDR1 LNHNV and CDR2 YYDKDF (reference sequence). This clonotype was seen a few times. Its antigen is still unknown. Being one base from a much bigger clone, this may be a read error.

The sequencing input was blood. The receptor's source is a woman under 30 with Graves' hyperthyroidism. V and J are TRBV15 and TRBJ2-1, with 16 bases aligning to TRBD2. CDR3 protein: CATSREVLGTSGRANEQLF. CDR3 DNA: TGTGCCACCAGCAGAGAAGTCCTAGGGACTAGCGGGAGGGCCAATGAGCAGCTCTTC. The full variable domain, rest sourced from reference TRBV15 and TRBJ2-1, is DAMVIQNPRYQVTQFGKPVTLSCSQTLNHNVMYWYQQKSSQAPKLLFHYYDKDFNNEADTPDNFQSRRPNTSFCFLDIRSPGLGDTAMYLCATSREVLGTSGRANEQLFGPGTRLTVL.